The clone carrying this T cell receptor (beta chain) was counted once. The record originates from a study of T cells after posttransplantation cyclophosphamide. V shed 1 base and J shed 6 bases, with 13 bases lying between them. CDR1 SGHVS and CDR2 FQNEAQ come from the germline V gene. CDR3 size: 14 residues. Profiled with immunoSEQ multiplex PCR; TCRdb holds only in-frame clones, not every one. Among about 16,000 clones listed, about 90% were seen once. A marrow graft followed busulfan-fludarabine conditioning, with cyclophosphamide on days +3 and +4. This specimen was CD4+ T cells sorted from blood, taken after allogeneic stem cell transplant with posttransplant cyclophosphamide. This clonotype was obtained from a male patient aged 55-69 years who received an allogeneic stem cell transplant from a related donor and was CMV-positive. Part of the T cells may come from the graft donor. V and J are TRBV7-8 and TRBJ2-7, with D uncertain. The CDR3 coding sequence is TGTGCCAGCAGCTTAGATAGGCAGGTTGGCGAGCAGTACTTC. It yields the protein CASSLDRQVGEQYF.